The clone carrying this T cell receptor (beta chain) was seen more than once but under ten times. Its matching antigen is unknown. Autoimmune disease history or systemic immunosuppression barred patients. CDR3 length: 13 residues. Trimming shortened V by 4 bases and J by 3 bases, and 11 bases separated the two germline ends. Germline V CDR1 and CDR2: SGHRS, YFSETQ. The data stem from a study of OX40 agonist ivuxolimab in advanced cancers. Regarding the study as a whole: Averaging showed that CD8+ T cells had more expanded clones than CD4+ did. Some nonresponders likewise displayed low normalized T-cell clonal expansion.

TCRdb keeps only in-frame clones here, not all; method: immunoSEQ multiplex PCR. The data show around 70,000 clones, over 75% seen once. V and J are TRBV5-1 and TRBJ2-7; D is possibly TRBD1 or TRBD2 (6 bases each). This clonotype was sampled from an adult with an advanced solid tumor such as melanoma, head and neck, liver or kidney cancer. Source: CD4+ or CD8+ T cells sorted from blood, taken in a trial of the OX40 agonist ivuxolimab. The chain's CDR3 is CASSPGALYEQYF. CDR3 DNA sequence: TGCGCCAGCAGCCCGGGGGCCCTCTACGAGCAGTACTTC. The full variable domain, completed using reference TRBV5-1 and TRBJ2-7, is KAGVTQTPRYLIKTRGQQVTLSCSPISGHRSVSWYQQTPGQGLQFLFEYFSETQRNKGNFPGRFSGRQFSNSRSEMNVSTLELGDSALYLCASSPGALYEQYFGPGTRLTVT.